This T cell receptor (beta chain) was documented in a study of blood T cells in healthy people across ages. Findings and caveats of the study: Diversity was higher, and naive CD4+ cells more numerous, in long-lived donors than in aged donors. The recorded TCR beta diversity per million T cells decreased in a roughly linear manner with age.

A remark on this clonotype: No antigen is known for it. A much larger clone lies one base from this, so it may be a read error.

Sample-barcoded 5' priming and a J-beta primer mix drove a second PCR of roughly 6 to 12 cycles. TCRdb re-analysed the 5' RACE reads in MiXCR, keeping a single row per CDR3 protein. The sample carries about 1.6 million distinct CDR3 sequences, roughly 32% recorded once. The specimen sequenced was blood. This TCR came from a woman between 25 and 40 years old in good health.

The DNA for the CDR3 is TGTGTCAGCAGAGGCGACGTGAACACTGAAGCTTTCTTT. Its translation is CVSRGDVNTEAFF. The rearrangement uses TRBV21-1 and TRBJ1-1. TRBV21-1 is a documented pseudogene. The CDR3 length is 13 residues.